This T cell receptor beta chain was captured in a study of cytomegalovirus exposure and HLA in healthy donors. Study-level results: A list of 150 to 200 TCR beta chains associated with cytomegalovirus was given. Indistinguishable V segments, including TRBV6-2 and TRBV6-3, were excluded.

Remarks on this clone: The antigen is unknown.

Researchers ran the PCR with 60 Vbeta and 13 Jbeta primers. Clones were sequenced by immunoSEQ multiplex PCR, and TCRdb holds only the in-frame ones, with some missing. The data show 130,000 or so clones, just under 85% seen once. Germline values: CDR1 SGHAT, CDR2 FQNNGV. The germline V and J ends were trimmed by 3 bases and 2 bases, with 8 bases remaining between them. The CDR3 is 13 amino acids. Material for sequencing was PBMCs. The receptor was derived from a woman in her thirties or forties in good health and CMV-seronegative. The chain couples TRBV11-2 to TRBJ2-7; TRBD2 is a possible D gene (5 bases). In nucleotides, the CDR3 is TGTGCCAGCAGCTTCGAGGGTACCTACGAGCAGTACTTC. Protein: CASSFEGTYEQYF.